This is a list of T cell receptor beta chains from one sample in a study of T cells in Graves' hyperthyroidism and ophthalmopathy. MiXCR, run by TCRdb on the multiplex PCR reads, gives a single entry per CDR3 protein. This sample has hundreds of thousands of distinct CDR3 sequences; 16% occur once, and the top ten carry 3% to 4%. The sample taken for sequencing was blood. The origin of the receptors is a woman in her thirties or forties with Graves' ophthalmopathy. Each CDR3 is given without its conserved first and last residue.

>TRBJ1-5|TRBV6-1
ASSELQPQH
>TRBJ1-6|TRBV5-6
ASSLGPRGLH
>TRBJ1-1|TRBV18
ASSPLSETNTEAF
>TRBJ2-7|TRBV20-1
SAARQGAAYEQY
>TRBJ2-1|TRBV6-1
ASSTTKLSYNEQF
>TRBJ2-4|TRBV20-1
SAREGGRARENIQY
>TRBJ2-5|TRBV5-1
ASSIGTGRKY
>TRBJ2-3|TRBV7-3
ASSTLAGEDTQY
>TRBJ1-4|TRBV4-1
ASSQDTGTGGGELF
>TRBJ2-1|TRBV5-5
ASSFSATSGGTYNEQF
>TRBJ2-7|TRBV6-1
ASRDRVGAYEQY
>TRBJ2-3|TRBV15
ATSTRAGGPTDTQY
>TRBJ1-2|TRBV30
AWSVSRRSDGYT
>TRBJ2-6|TRBV6-2/TRBV6-3
ASSSPGQATSGANVLT
>TRBJ1-5|TRBV30
AWSVWGPGTDNQPQH
>TRBJ2-1|TRBV3-1
ASSQGEARTGTAYNEQF
>TRBJ2-3|TRBV2
ASRGRTDTQY
>TRBJ2-7|TRBV5-1
ASSLTSYEQY